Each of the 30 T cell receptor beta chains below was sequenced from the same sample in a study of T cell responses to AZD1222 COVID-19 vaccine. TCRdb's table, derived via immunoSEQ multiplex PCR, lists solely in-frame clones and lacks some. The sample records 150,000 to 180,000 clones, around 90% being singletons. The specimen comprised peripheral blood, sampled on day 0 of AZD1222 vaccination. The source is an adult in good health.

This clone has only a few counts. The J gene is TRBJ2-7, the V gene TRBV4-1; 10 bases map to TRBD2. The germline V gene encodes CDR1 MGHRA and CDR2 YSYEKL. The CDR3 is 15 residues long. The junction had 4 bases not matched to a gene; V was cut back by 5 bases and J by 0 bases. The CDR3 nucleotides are TGCGCCAGCAGCTACTCTAGCGGGAGCTCCTACGAGCAGTACTTC. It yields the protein CASSYSSGSSYEQYF.

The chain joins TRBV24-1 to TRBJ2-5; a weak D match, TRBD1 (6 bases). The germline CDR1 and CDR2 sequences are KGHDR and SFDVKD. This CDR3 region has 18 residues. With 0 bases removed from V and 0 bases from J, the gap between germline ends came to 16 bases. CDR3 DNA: TGTGCCACCAGTGATTTGCGGTCAGGGGTTGGGAACCAAGAGACCCAGTACTTC. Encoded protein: CATSDLRSGVGNQETQYF.

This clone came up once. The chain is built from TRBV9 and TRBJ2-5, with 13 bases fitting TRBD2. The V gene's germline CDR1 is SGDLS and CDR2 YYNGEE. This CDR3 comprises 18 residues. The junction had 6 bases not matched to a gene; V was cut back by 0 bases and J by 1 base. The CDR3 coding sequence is TGTGCCAGCAGCGTAGCCGCACTAGCGGGGGGGCCCCAAGAGACCCAGTACTTC. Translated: CASSVAALAGGPQETQYF. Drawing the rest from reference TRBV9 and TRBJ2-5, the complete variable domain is DSGVTQTPKHLITATGQRVTLRCSPRSGDLSVYWYQQSLDQGLQFLIQYYNGEERAKGNILERFSAQQFPDLHSELNLSSLELGDSALYFCASSVAALAGGPQETQYFGPGTRLLVL.

The CDR3 nucleotides are TGTGCCAGCAGTTACGGCCGGGGTGGGACAGATACGCAGTATTTT. Its translation is CASSYGRGGTDTQYF. The V and J genes are TRBV6-5 and TRBJ2-3; TRBD2 is a possible D gene (5 bases). The CDR3 consists of 15 residues. Germline V CDR1 and CDR2: MNHEY, SVGAGI. The ends were cut back, 2 bases at V and 3 bases at J, with 12 bases in the middle.

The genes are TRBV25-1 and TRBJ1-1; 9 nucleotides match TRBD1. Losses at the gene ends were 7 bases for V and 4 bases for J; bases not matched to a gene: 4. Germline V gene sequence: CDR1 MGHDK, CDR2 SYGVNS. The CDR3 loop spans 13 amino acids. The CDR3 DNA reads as TGTGCCAGCATTGGACAGGGGAGCACTGAAGCTTTCTTT. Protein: CASIGQGSTEAFF.

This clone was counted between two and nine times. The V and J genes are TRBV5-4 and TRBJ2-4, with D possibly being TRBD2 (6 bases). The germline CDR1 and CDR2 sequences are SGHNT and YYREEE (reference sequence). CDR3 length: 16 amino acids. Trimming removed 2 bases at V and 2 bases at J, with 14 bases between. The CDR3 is CASSFRDSGTKNIQYF. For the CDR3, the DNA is TGTGCCAGCAGCTTCCGGGACTCCGGGACCAAAAACATTCAGTACTTC.

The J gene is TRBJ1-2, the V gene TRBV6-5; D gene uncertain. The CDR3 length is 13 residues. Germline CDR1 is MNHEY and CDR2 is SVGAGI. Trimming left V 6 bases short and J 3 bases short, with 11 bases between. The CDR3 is CASRHRGDYGYTF. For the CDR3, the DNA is TGTGCCAGCAGGCATCGGGGAGACTATGGCTACACCTTC.

CDR3 sequence (DNA): TGTGCCAGCCGGGAAGCGGGAAATGAGCAGTTCTTC. The encoded protein is CASREAGNEQFF. This rearrangement joins TRBV2 to TRBJ2-1; 7 bases align to TRBD2. The CDR3 runs 12 residues. V lost 8 bases, J lost 7 bases, and 5 bases stayed unmatched. Germline CDR1 reads SNHLY; CDR2 reads FYNNEI.

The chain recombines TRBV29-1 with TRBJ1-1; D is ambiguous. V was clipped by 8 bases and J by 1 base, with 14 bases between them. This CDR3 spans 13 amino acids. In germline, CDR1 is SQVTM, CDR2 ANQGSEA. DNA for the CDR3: TGCAGCTCTACTTTGCTGGCGAACACTGAAGCTTTCTTT. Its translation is CSSTLLANTEAFF.

CDR3 coding DNA: TGTGCCAGCAGTCCGCCCGGGACAGCCCGCTCCTACGAGCAGTACTTC. This encodes CASSPPGTARSYEQYF. This chain links TRBV28 with TRBJ2-7, with 7 bases fitting TRBD1. The CDR3 runs 16 residues. Per the germline V gene, CDR1 is MDHEN and CDR2 is SYDVKM. Losses at the gene ends were 5 bases for V and 0 bases for J; bases not matched to a gene: 10. The variable domain in full, completed from reference TRBV28 and TRBJ2-7, reads DVKVTQSSRYLVKRTGEKVFLECVQDMDHENMFWYRQDPGLGLRLIYFSYDVKMKEKGDIPEGYSVSREKKERFSLILESASTNQTSMYLCASSPPGTARSYEQYFGPGTRLTVT.

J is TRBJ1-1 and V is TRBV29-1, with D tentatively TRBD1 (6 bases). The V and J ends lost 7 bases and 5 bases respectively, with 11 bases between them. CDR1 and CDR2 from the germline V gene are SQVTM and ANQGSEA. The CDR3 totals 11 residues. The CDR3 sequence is CSASGETEAFF. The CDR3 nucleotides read TGCAGCGCCTCAGGGGAGACTGAAGCTTTCTTT. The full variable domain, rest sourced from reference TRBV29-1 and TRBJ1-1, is SAVISQKPSRDICQRGTSLTIQCQVDSQVTMMFWYRQQPGQSLTLIATANQGSEATYESGFVIDKFPISRPNLTFSTLTVSNMSPEDSSIYLCSASGETEAFFGQGTRLTVV.

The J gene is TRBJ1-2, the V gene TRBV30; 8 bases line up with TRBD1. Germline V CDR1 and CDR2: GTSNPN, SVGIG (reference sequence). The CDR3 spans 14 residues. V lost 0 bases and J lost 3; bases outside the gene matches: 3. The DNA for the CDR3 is TGTGCCTGGAGTGTAAACAGGGGGGACTATGGCTACACCTTC. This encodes CAWSVNRGDYGYTF.

CDR3 amino acids: CASSSLGHRTGELFF. CDR3 bases: TGTGCCAGCAGTAGTTTAGGACACCGCACCGGGGAGCTGTTTTTT. The chain joins TRBV3-1 (or the pseudogene TRBV3-2) to TRBJ2-2; D may be TRBD1 (5 bases). The CDR3 loop spans 15 amino acids. V shed 6 bases and J shed 4 bases, with 15 bases lying between them. Germline V gives CDR1 LGHDT, CDR2 YNNKEL (reference sequence).

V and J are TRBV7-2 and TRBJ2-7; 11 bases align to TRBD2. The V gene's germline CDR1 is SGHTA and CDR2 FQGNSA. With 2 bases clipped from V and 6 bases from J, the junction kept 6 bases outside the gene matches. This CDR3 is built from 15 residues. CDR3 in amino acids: CASSLLAGGLSEQYF. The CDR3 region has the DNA TGTGCCAGCAGCTTACTAGCGGGGGGTCTGAGCGAGCAGTACTTC.

In nucleotides, the CDR3 is TGTGCCAGCAGCCCCCGCGGAGGGGATACCTACGAGCAGTACTTC. The encoded protein is CASSPRGGDTYEQYF. V usage is TRBV7-9 and J usage is TRBJ2-7; perhaps TRBD2 as D (6 bases). This CDR3 contains 15 residues. Looked up from germline, CDR1 is SEHNR and CDR2 is FQNEAQ (reference sequence). The ends were cut back, 5 bases at V and 2 bases at J, with 16 bases in the middle.

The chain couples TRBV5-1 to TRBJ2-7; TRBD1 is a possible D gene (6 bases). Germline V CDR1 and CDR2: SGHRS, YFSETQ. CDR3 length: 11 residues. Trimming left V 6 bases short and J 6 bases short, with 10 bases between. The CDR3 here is CASTGAREQYF. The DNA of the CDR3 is TGCGCCAGCACAGGGGCGCGCGAGCAGTACTTC.

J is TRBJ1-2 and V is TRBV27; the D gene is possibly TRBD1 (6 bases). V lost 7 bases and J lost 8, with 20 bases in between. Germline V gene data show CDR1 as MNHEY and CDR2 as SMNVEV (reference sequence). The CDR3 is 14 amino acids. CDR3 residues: CASTPTGLAIGYTF. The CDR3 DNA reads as TGTGCCAGCACCCCGACAGGCCTGGCTATCGGCTACACCTTC.

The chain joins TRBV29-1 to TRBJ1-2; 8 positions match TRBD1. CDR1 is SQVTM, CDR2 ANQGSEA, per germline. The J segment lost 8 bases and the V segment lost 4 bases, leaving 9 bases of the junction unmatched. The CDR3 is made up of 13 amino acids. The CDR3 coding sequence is TGCAGCGTTGTAGGGGCAGGGGGCATGGGCTACACCTTC. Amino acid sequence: CSVVGAGGMGYTF.

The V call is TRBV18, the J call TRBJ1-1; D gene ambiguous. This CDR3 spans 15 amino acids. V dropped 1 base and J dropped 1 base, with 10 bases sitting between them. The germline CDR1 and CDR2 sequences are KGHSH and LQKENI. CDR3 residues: CASSPRIESNTEAFF. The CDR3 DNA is TGTGCCAGCTCACCACGGATAGAATCGAACACTGAAGCTTTCTTT. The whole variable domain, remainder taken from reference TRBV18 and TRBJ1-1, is NAGVMQNPRHLVRRRGQEARLRCSPMKGHSHVYWYRQLPEEGLKFMVYLQKENIIDESGMPKERFSAEFPKEGPSILRIQQVVRGDSAAYFCASSPRIESNTEAFFGQGTRLTVV.

CDR3 nucleotide sequence: TGCAGCGTTGAAGAACAGGTACAGACCCAGTACTTC. It encodes CSVEEQVQTQYF. This chain connects TRBV29-1 to TRBJ2-5; weak D call: TRBD1 (5 bases). Germline lookup yields CDR1 SQVTM and CDR2 ANQGSEA. This CDR3 spans 12 amino acids. Trimming left V 0 bases short and J 6 bases short, with 8 bases between.

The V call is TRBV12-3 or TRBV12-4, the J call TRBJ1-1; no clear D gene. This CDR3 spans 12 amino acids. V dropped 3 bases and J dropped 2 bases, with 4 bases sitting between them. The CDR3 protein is CASSFGNTEAFF. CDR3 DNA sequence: TGTGCCAGCAGTTTTGGTAACACTGAAGCTTTCTTT.

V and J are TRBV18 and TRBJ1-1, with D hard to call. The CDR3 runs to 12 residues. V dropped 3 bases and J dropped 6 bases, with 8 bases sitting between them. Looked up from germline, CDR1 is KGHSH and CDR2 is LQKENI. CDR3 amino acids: CASSPPGSEAFF. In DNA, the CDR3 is TGTGCCAGCTCACCCCCAGGTTCTGAAGCTTTCTTT.

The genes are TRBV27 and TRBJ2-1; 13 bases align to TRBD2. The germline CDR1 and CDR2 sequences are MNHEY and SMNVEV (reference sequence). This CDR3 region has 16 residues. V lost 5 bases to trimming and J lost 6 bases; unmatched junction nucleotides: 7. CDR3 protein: CASSRSGLAGFNEQFF. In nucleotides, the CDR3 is TGTGCCAGCAGTCGGTCGGGACTAGCGGGATTCAATGAGCAGTTCTTC.

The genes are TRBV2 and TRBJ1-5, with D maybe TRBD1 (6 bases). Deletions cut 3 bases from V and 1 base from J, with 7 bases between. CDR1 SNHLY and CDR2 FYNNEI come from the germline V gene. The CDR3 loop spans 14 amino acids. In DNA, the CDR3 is TGTGCCAGCAGTGATGGACAGAGCAATCAGCCCCAGCATTTT. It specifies CASSDGQSNQPQHF.

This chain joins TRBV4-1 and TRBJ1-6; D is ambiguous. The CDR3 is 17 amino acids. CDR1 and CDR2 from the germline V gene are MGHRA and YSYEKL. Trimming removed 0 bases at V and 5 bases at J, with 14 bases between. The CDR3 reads CASSQDNKRLHNSPLHF. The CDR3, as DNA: TGCGCCAGCAGCCAAGATAATAAGCGGCTACATAATTCACCCCTCCACTTT.

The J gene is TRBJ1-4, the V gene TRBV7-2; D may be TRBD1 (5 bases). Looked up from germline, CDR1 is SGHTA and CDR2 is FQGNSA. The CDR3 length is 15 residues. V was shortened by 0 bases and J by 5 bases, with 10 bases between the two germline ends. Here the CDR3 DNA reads TGTGCCAGCAGCTTAGCGGGGCAGAAGAATGAAAAACTGTTTTTT. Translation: CASSLAGQKNEKLFF.

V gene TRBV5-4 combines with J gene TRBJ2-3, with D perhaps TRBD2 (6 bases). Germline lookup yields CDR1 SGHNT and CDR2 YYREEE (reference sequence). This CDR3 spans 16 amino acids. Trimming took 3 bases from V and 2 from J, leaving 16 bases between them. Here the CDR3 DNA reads TGTGCCAGCAGCTCCCTACTAGCTACAAACACAGATACGCAGTATTTT. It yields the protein CASSSLLATNTDTQYF.

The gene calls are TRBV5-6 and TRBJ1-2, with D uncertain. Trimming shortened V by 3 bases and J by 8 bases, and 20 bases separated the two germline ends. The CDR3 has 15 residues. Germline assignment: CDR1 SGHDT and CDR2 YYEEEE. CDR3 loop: CASSWPGISAGGYTF. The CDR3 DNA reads TGTGCCAGCAGCTGGCCGGGTATTTCTGCGGGCGGCTACACCTTC.

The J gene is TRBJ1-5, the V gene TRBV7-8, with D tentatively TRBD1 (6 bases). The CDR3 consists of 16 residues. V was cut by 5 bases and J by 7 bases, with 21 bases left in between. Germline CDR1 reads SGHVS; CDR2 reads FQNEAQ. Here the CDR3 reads CASSQQAPGASQPQHF. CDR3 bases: TGTGCCAGCAGCCAACAGGCTCCGGGGGCTAGCCAGCCCCAGCATTTT.

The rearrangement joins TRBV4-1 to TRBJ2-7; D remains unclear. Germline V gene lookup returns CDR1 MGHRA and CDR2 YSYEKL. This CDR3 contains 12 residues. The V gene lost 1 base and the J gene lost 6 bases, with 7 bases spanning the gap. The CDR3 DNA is TGCGCCAGCAGCCAAGGTCGGAGCGAGCAGTACTTC. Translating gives CASSQGRSEQYF.